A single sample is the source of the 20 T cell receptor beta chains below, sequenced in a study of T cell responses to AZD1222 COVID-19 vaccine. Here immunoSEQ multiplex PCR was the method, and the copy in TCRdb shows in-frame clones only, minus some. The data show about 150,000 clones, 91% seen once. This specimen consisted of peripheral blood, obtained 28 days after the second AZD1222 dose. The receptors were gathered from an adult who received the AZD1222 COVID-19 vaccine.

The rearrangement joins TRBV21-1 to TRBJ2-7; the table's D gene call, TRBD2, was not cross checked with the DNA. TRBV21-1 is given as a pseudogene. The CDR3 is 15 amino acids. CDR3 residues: CASSKASVGAYEQYF. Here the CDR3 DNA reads TGTGCCAGCAGCAAGGCTTCCGTCGGAGCCTACGAGCAGTACTTC.

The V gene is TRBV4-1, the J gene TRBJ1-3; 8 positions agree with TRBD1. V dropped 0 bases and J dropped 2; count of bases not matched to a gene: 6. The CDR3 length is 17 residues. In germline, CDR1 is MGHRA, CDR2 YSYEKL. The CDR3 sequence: CASSQDRQGAAGNTIYF. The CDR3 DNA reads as TGCGCCAGCAGCCAAGATCGTCAGGGGGCGGCTGGAAACACCATATATTTT.

Here the CDR3 reads CAWRNPGQGGFNYGYTF. CDR3 coding DNA: TGTGCCTGGAGAAATCCTGGTCAGGGGGGCTTCAACTATGGCTACACCTTC. This rearrangement joins TRBV30 to TRBJ1-2, with TRBD1 matching over 7 bases. V was pared by 3 bases and J by 2 bases, with 15 bases of the junction left unmatched. Germline assignment: CDR1 GTSNPN and CDR2 SVGIG (reference sequence). The CDR3 has 17 amino acids.

CDR3: CASSQIGLAGEETQYF. DNA of the CDR3: TGTGCCAGCAGCCAAATCGGACTAGCGGGGGAGGAGACCCAGTACTTC. The chain has TRBV3-1 (or the pseudogene TRBV3-2) and TRBJ2-5, with 13 positions matching TRBD2. The length of the CDR3 is 16 residues. V dropped 2 bases and J dropped 5; count of bases not matched to a gene: 5. Germline CDR1 reads LGHDT; CDR2 reads YNNKEL (reference sequence).

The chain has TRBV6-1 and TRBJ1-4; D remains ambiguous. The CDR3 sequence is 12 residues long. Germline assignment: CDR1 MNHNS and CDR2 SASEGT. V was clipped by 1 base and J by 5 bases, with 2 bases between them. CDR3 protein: CASSEVNEKLFF. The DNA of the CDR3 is TGTGCCAGCAGTGAAGTGAATGAAAAACTGTTTTTT.

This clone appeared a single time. The CDR3 DNA sequence: TGTGCCAGCTCACCAATTGAAGGGGGAGAGCAGTACTTC. Translating gives CASSPIEGGEQYF. The chain is built from TRBV18 and TRBJ2-7; D perhaps matches TRBD1 (6 bases). The CDR3 covers 13 residues. From germline, CDR1 is KGHSH and CDR2 LQKENI. The V end lost 2 bases, the J end lost 7 bases, and 12 bases lay between the germline ends.

The CDR3 nucleotides are TGTGCCAGCGCACCCCAACCCGAGACAAGGTACGATGAGCAGTTCTTC. It encodes CASAPQPETRYDEQFF. The chain has TRBV7-2 and TRBJ2-1; D is uncertain. V was pared by 8 bases and J by 8 bases, with 25 bases between. CDR1 is SGHTA, CDR2 FQGNSA, per germline. The CDR3 consists of 16 residues.

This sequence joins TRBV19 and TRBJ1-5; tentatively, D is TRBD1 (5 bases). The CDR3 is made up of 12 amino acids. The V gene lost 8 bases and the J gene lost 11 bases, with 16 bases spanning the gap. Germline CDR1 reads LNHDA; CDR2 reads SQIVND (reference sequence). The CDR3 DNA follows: TGTGCCAGTGGCCCCGGTGGAGGGGCCCAGCATTTT. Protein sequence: CASGPGGGAQHF.

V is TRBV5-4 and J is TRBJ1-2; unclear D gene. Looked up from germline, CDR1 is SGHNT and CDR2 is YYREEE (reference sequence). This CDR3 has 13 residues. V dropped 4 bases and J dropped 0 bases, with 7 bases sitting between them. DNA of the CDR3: TGTGCCAGCAGCCTTAGCTCTAACTATGGCTACACCTTC. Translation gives CASSLSSNYGYTF. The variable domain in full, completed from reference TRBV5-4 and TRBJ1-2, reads ETGVTQSPTHLIKTRGQQVTLRCSSQSGHNTVSWYQQALGQGPQFIFQYYREEENGRGNFPPRFSGLQFPNYSSELNVNALELDDSALYLCASSLSSNYGYTFGSGTRLTVV.

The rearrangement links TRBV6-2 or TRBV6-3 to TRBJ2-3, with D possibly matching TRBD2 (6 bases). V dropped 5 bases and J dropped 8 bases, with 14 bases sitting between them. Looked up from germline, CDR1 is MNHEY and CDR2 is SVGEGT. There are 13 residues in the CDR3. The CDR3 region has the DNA TGTGCCAGCAGTGTCGGGGAGGCCGTTACGCAGTATTTT. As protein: CASSVGEAVTQYF.

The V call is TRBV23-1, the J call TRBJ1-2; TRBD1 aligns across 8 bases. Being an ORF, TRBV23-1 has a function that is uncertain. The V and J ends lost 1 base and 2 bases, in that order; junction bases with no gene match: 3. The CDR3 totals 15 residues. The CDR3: CASSQLDRANYGYTF. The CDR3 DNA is TGCGCCAGCAGTCAATTGGACAGGGCGAACTATGGCTACACCTTC.

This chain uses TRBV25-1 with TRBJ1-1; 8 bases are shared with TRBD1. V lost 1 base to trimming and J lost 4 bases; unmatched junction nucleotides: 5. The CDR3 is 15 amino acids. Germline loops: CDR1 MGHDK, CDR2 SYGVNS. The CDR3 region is CASSELTGVRTEAFF. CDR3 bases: TGTGCCAGCAGTGAATTGACAGGGGTACGCACTGAAGCTTTCTTT.

The chain's CDR3 is CASSPPDVGGYTF. CDR3 sequence (DNA): TGTGCCAGCAGTCCACCGGACGTGGGCGGCTACACCTTC. The chain couples TRBV6-2 or TRBV6-3 to TRBJ1-2; D gene uncertain. V lost 5 bases and J 8 bases, leaving 15 bases between the germline ends. The germline CDR1 and CDR2 sequences are MNHEY and SVGEGT. The CDR3 sequence is 13 residues long.

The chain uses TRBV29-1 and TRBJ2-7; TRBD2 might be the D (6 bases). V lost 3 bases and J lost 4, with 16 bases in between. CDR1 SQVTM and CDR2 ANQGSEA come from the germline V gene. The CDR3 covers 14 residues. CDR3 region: CSVDTGDSGYEQYF. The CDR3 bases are TGCAGCGTTGATACGGGAGATAGTGGGTACGAGCAGTACTTC.

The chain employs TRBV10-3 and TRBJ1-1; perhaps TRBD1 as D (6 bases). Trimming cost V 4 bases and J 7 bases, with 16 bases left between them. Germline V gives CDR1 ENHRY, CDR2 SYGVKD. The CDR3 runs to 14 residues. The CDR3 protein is CAISVGGPTDEAFF. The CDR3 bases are TGTGCCATCAGTGTCGGGGGGCCAACAGATGAAGCTTTCTTT.

Here the CDR3 reads CASSMLLEQFF. The CDR3, as DNA: TGTGCCAGTAGTATGCTCTTGGAGCAGTTCTTC. This chain joins TRBV19 and TRBJ2-1; unclear D gene. The V gene lost 3 bases and the J gene lost 10 bases, with 7 bases spanning the gap. The CDR3 contains 11 residues. Germline assignment: CDR1 LNHDA and CDR2 SQIVND (reference sequence).

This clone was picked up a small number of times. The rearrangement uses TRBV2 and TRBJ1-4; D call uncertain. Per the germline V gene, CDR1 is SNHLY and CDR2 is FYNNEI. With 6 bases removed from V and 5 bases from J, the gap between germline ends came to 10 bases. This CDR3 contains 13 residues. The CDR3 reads CASSARGNEKLFF. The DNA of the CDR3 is TGTGCCAGCAGCGCCCGGGGAAATGAAAAACTGTTTTTT.

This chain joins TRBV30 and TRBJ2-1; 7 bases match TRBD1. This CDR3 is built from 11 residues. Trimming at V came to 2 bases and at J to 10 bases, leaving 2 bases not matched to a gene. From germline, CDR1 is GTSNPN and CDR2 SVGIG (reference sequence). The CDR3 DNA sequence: TGTGCCTGGAGTCCAGGGGGAGAGCAGTTCTTC. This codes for CAWSPGGEQFF.

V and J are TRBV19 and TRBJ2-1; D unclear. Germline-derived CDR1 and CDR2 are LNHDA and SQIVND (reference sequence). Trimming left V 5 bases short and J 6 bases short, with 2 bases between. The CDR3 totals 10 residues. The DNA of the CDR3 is TGTGCCAGTAGTGCCAATGAGCAGTTCTTC. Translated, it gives CASSANEQFF.

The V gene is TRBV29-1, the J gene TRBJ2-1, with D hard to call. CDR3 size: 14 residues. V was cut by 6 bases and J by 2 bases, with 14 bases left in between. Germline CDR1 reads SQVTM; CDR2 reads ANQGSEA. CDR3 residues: CSVTPPRPYNEQFF. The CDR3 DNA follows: TGCAGCGTCACCCCCCCTCGCCCCTACAATGAGCAGTTCTTC.